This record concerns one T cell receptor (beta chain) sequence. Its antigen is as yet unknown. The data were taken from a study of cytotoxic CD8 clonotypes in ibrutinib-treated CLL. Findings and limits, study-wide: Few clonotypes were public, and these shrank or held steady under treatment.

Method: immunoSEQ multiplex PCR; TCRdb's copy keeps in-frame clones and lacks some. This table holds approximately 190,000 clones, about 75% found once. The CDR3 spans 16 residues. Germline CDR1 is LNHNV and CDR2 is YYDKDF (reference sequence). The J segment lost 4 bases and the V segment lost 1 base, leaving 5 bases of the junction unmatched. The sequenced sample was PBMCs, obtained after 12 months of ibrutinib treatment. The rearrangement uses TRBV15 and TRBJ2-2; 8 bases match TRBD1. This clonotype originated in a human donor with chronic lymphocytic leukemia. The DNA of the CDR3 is TGTGCCACCAGCAGAGGCCACAGGGGGACCACCGGGGAGCTGTTTTTT. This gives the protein CATSRGHRGTTGELFF.